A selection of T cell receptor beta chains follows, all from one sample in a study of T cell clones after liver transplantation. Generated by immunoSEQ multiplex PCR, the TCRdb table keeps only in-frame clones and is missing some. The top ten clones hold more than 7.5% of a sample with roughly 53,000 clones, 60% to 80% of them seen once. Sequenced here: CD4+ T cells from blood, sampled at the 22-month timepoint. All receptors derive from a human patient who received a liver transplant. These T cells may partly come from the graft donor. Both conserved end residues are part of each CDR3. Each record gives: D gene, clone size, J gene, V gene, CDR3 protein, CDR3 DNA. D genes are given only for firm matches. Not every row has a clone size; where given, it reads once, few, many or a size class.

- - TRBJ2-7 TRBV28 CASIESGGGYEQYF TGTGCCAGCATCGAATCAGGTGGGGGCTACGAGCAGTACTTC
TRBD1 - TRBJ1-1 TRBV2 CASSTQGGNTEAFF TGTGCCAGCAGTACACAGGGGGGGAACACTGAAGCTTTCTTT
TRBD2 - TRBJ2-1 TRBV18 CASSPPSGGYNEQFF TGTGCCAGCTCACCACCTAGCGGGGGGTACAATGAGCAGTTCTTC
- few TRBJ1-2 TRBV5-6 CASSLVHREANGYTF TGTGCCAGCAGCTTGGTTCACAGGGAGGCGAATGGCTACACCTTC
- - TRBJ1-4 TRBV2 CASQRTDATNEKLFF TGTGCCAGCCAAAGGACAGATGCCACTAATGAAAAACTGTTTTTT
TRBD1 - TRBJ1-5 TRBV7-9 CASSPGGDQPQHF TGTGCCAGCAGCCCAGGGGGGGATCAGCCCCAGCATTTT
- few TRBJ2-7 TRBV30 CAWRGKGAYEQYF TGTGCCTGGAGAGGAAAGGGAGCCTACGAGCAGTACTTC
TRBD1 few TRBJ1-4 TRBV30 CAWRERGQGGEKLFF TGTGCCTGGAGGGAACGCGGACAGGGCGGTGAAAAACTGTTTTTT
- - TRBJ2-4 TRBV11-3 CASSLGSDPNIQYF TGTGCCAGCAGCTTAGGGTCAGACCCAAACATTCAGTACTTC
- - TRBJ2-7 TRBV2 CASSETAYEQYF TGTGCCAGCAGTGAAACGGCCTACGAGCAGTACTTC
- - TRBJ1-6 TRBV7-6 CASSPTRPGSYNSPLHF TGTGCCAGCAGCCCTACCAGGCCGGGTTCCTATAATTCACCCCTCCACTTT
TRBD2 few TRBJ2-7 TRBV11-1 CASSLLAAPYEQYF TGTGCCAGCAGCTTACTAGCGGCACCCTACGAGCAGTACTTC
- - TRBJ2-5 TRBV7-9 CASSPKARLEETQYF TGTGCCAGCAGCCCAAAGGCGCGGCTTGAGGAGACCCAGTACTTC
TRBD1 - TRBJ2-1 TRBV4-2 CASSQPGQGHNEQFF TGTGCCAGCAGCCAGCCGGGACAGGGGCACAATGAGCAGTTCTTC
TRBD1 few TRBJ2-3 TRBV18 CASSDRDSSTDTQYF TGTGCCAGCTCAGATAGGGACAGCTCCACAGATACGCAGTATTTT
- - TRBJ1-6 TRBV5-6 CASSLEGGGFQGSPLHF TGTGCCAGCAGCTTGGAAGGAGGAGGGTTTCAGGGGTCACCCCTCCACTTT
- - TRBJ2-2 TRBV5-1 CASSHLRGNTGELFF TGCGCCAGCAGCCACCTGAGGGGGAACACCGGGGAGCTGTTTTTT
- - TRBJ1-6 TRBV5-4 CACSFIGNSPLHF TGTGCCTGCTCGTTTATCGGGAATTCACCCCTCCACTTT
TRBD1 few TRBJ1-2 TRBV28 CASSPTGGYGYTF TGTGCCAGCAGTCCGACAGGGGGCTATGGCTACACCTTC
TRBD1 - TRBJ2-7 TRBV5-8 CASSPRTGLSYEQYF TGTGCCAGCAGCCCGAGGACAGGCCTAAGCTACGAGCAGTACTTC
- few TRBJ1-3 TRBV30 CAWHRRGSGNTIYF TGTGCCTGGCATCGCAGGGGTTCTGGAAACACCATATATTTT
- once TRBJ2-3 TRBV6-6 CASSRDNTDTQYF TGTGCCAGCAGTCGGGACAACACAGATACGCAGTATTTT
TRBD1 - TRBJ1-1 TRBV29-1 CSVGQGNTEAFF TGCAGCGTAGGACAGGGAAACACTGAAGCTTTCTTT
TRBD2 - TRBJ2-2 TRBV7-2 CASRRTSGNTGELFF TGTGCCAGCAGGCGTACTAGCGGGAACACCGGGGAGCTGTTTTTT
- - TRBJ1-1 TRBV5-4 CASSLGRNTEAFF TGTGCCAGCAGCTTGGGACGAAACACTGAAGCTTTCTTT
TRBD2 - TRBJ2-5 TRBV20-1 CSAKGGGGQYF TGCAGTGCTAAGGGTGGCGGGGGCCAGTACTTC
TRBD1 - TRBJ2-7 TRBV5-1 CASSLEGRGPYEQYF TGCGCCAGCAGCTTGGAAGGCAGGGGGCCCTACGAGCAGTACTTC
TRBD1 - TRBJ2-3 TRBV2 CASSQGTGGTDTQYF TGTGCCAGCAGTCAGGGGACAGGGGGCACAGATACGCAGTATTTT
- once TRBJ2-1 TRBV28 CASSFLRRTRSYNEQFF TGTGCCAGCAGTTTTCTAAGGAGAACACGCTCCTACAATGAGCAGTTCTTC
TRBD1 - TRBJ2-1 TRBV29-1 CSVPGQGFNEQFF TGCAGCGTCCCGGGACAGGGGTTCAATGAGCAGTTCTTC